This TCR beta chain was identified in a study of T cells expressing NK-cell markers. About the research overall: In the group of eight sequenced donors, seven were HCMV-seropositive and one was seronegative.

TCRdb reprocessed the 5' RACE reads, keeping one entry per CDR3 protein, no DNA. The sample table sets out roughly 420,000 distinct CDR3 sequences. Notes on this clonotype: What it recognizes is unknown.

Study-wide results and limits: One observes that, in a handful of donors, these clonotypes were also the leading ones within the CD3+CD56-NKG2C+ fraction. Dominant NKG2C+ clonotypes made up roughly 1.0-7.0% of CD8+ T cells in 5 or 6 donors.

The germline gives CDR1 MNHEY, CDR2 SVGAGI. This CDR3 has 12 amino acids. The V call is TRBV6-5, the J call TRBJ1-1. This sequence originates from a woman between 18 and 70 years old in good health. The sample comprised blood T cells: a sorted CD56 or NKG2C T cell subset, CD4+ or CD8+ T cells, or bulk PBMC T cells (not recorded which). CDR3 sequence reads: CASSSNVAEAFF.